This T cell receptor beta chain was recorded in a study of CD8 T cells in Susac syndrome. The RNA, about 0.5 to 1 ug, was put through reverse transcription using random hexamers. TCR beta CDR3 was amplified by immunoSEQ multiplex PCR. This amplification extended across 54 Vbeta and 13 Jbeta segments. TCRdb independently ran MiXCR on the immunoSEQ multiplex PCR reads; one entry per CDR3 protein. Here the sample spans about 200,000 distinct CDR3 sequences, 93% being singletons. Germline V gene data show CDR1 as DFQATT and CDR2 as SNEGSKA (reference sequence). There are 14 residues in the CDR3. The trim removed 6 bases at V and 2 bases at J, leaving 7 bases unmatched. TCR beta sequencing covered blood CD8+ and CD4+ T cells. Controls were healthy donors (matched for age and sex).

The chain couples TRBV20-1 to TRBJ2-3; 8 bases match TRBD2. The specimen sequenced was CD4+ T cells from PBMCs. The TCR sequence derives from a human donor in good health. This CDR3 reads CSAPERGPTDTQYF. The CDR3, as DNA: TGCAGTGCCCCAGAGCGGGGGCCCACAGATACGCAGTATTTT.